These 15 T cell receptor beta chains were all obtained from the same sample, sequenced in a study of long-term antiretroviral therapy in people with HIV. Run at survey level, the immunoSEQ assay was version v3.0. Here immunoSEQ multiplex PCR was the method, and the copy in TCRdb shows in-frame clones only, minus some. The sample lists under 45,000 clones, roughly 87% occurring once. The source was unsorted PBMCs, collected 1 year after starting antiretroviral therapy. All receptors derive from a man aged 18 to 30 with HIV.

CDR3 nucleotides: TGTGCCAGCAGCTCCCCCCACGGGAGCTCTGAGCAGTTCTTC. Translated: CASSSPHGSSEQFF. The J gene is TRBJ2-1, the V gene TRBV11-1; weak D call: TRBD2 (6 bases). CDR3 length equals 14 residues. V lost 4 bases and J 9 bases, leaving 16 bases between the germline ends. Germline lookup yields CDR1 SGHAT and CDR2 FQDESV (reference sequence).

The V and J genes are TRBV19 and TRBJ1-1, with D possibly TRBD1 on 5 matching bases. The V gene's germline CDR1 is LNHDA and CDR2 SQIVND (reference sequence). The CDR3 sequence is 12 residues long. V was cut by 6 bases and J by 4 bases, with 9 bases left in between. CDR3 sequence (DNA): TGTGCCAGTAGGGTCGGGGCCACTGAAGCTTTCTTT. This sequence encodes CASRVGATEAFF.

This clone was observed a single time. The gene calls are TRBV7-9 and TRBJ2-5; D might be TRBD1 (6 bases). Germline V gene sequence: CDR1 SEHNR, CDR2 FQNEAQ (reference sequence). The CDR3 is 14 residues long. V was cut by 1 base and J by 5 bases, with 11 bases left in between. CDR3 sequence: CASSLGSQGETQYF. CDR3 bases: TGTGCCAGCAGCTTAGGGTCGCAGGGGGAGACCCAGTACTTC.

The chain employs TRBV19 and TRBJ1-1; D gene ambiguous. CDR3 length: 12 amino acids. CDR1 and CDR2 (germline): LNHDA, SQIVND (reference sequence). V lost 3 bases and J lost 6, with 8 bases in between. DNA for the CDR3: TGTGCCAGTAGTATCCCTAGCCCTGAAGCTTTCTTT. It is translated as CASSIPSPEAFF.

The rearrangement links TRBV19 to TRBJ1-2, with 8 nucleotides matching TRBD1. The CDR3 spans 16 residues. Per germline, CDR1 LNHDA and CDR2 SQIVND (reference sequence). V lost 3 bases to trimming and J lost 4 bases; unmatched junction nucleotides: 10. CDR3 sequence: CASSIPQGASVYGYTF. CDR3 bases: TGTGCCAGTAGTATTCCTCAGGGGGCGTCGGTCTATGGCTACACCTTC.

This chain links TRBV9 with TRBJ2-1; 10 nucleotides match TRBD2. The germline CDR1 and CDR2 sequences are SGDLS and YYNGEE. The J segment lost 8 bases and the V segment lost 2 bases, leaving 10 bases of the junction unmatched. This CDR3 is 16 amino acids long. CDR3 loop: CASSVRGLAKTDEQFF. As DNA, the CDR3 is TGTGCCAGCAGCGTCCGGGGACTAGCGAAGACGGATGAGCAGTTCTTC.

The V call is TRBV4-3, the J call TRBJ2-3; 9 bases are a match to TRBD2. Trimming took 0 bases from V and 3 from J; bases not matched to a gene: 7. This CDR3 has 17 residues. CDR1 and CDR2 (germline): LGHNA, YSLEER. The CDR3 coding sequence is TGCGCCAGCAGCCAAGATCTGGCGGGAGGGCCGACAGATACGCAGTATTTT. Translation gives CASSQDLAGGPTDTQYF.

The CDR3 protein is CASSPVSGANVLTF. The DNA of the CDR3 is TGTGCCAGCAGCCCAGTATCTGGGGCCAACGTCCTGACTTTC. The chain has TRBV11-2 and TRBJ2-6; D ambiguous. This CDR3 region has 14 residues. V lost 5 bases and J lost 1, with 6 bases in between. Germline CDR1 reads SGHAT; CDR2 reads FQNNGV.

This sequence joins TRBV19 and TRBJ2-1, with a tentative D call TRBD2 (6 bases). Germline CDR1 is LNHDA and CDR2 is SQIVND (reference sequence). The V end lost 1 base, the J end lost 1 base, and 8 bases lay between the germline ends. The CDR3 covers 15 residues. The CDR3 loop reads CASSIVEGSYNEQFF. CDR3 bases: TGTGCCAGTAGTATAGTGGAGGGGTCCTACAATGAGCAGTTCTTC.

This chain links TRBV9 with TRBJ2-1; D uncertain. V was clipped by 3 bases and J by 5 bases, with 6 bases between them. CDR1 and CDR2 (germline): SGDLS, YYNGEE. The CDR3 runs to 12 residues. CDR3 nucleotide sequence: TGTGCCAGCAGCGACCGACACAATGAGCAGTTCTTC. This sequence encodes CASSDRHNEQFF.

This clone was detected only a few times. This chain links TRBV7-2 with TRBJ1-1, with D uncertain. The germline V and J ends were trimmed by 1 base and 3 bases, with 6 bases remaining between them. The CDR3 consists of 13 residues. The germline CDR1 and CDR2 sequences are SGHTA and FQGNSA. The CDR3 protein is CASSLVTYTEAFF. In nucleotides, the CDR3 is TGTGCCAGCAGCTTAGTAACGTACACTGAAGCTTTCTTT.

The chain carries TRBV6-5 and TRBJ1-1; 9 nucleotides agree with TRBD1. This CDR3 has 13 residues. With V trimmed by 5 bases and J by 4 bases, 2 bases remained unmatched. Germline-derived CDR1 and CDR2 are MNHEY and SVGAGI. CDR3 residues: CASSPDRGTEAFF. The CDR3 DNA reads TGTGCCAGCAGTCCGGACAGGGGCACTGAAGCTTTCTTT.

J is TRBJ2-7 and V is TRBV7-6, with unresolved D. Germline V gene lookup returns CDR1 SGHVS and CDR2 FNYEAQ. V was cut by 2 bases and J by 6 bases, with 8 bases left in between. This CDR3 has 12 residues. The CDR3: CASSLNEGEQYF. CDR3 DNA: TGTGCCAGCAGCTTAAATGAAGGCGAGCAGTACTTC.

The chain uses TRBV15 and TRBJ1-1; TRBD1 aligns across 7 bases. J was trimmed by 0 bases and V by 4 bases; bases with no gene match: 2. Per the germline V gene, CDR1 is LNHNV and CDR2 is YYDKDF (reference sequence). The length of the CDR3 is 14 residues. The CDR3 region is CATSTGQLNTEAFF. CDR3 bases: TGTGCCACCAGCACGGGACAGTTGAACACTGAAGCTTTCTTT.

The chain is built from TRBV7-3 and TRBJ2-3; D gene ambiguous. V was cut by 3 bases and J by 5 bases, with 15 bases left in between. This CDR3 contains 15 residues. The germline CDR1 and CDR2 sequences are SGHTA and FQGTGA. CDR3 protein: CASSLSGRTLDTQYF. DNA of the CDR3: TGTGCCAGCAGCTTGAGTGGGCGGACCCTAGATACGCAGTATTTT.